This passage covers 24 T cell receptor beta chains from one sample sequenced in a study of blood T cell repertoires in COVID-19. Data came from immunoSEQ multiplex PCR; TCRdb stores just in-frame clones and leaves some out. This table has a few hundred thousand clones, 80% to 90% appearing once. Input material: PBMCs or T cells enriched from blood (not recorded which). The source of these receptors is a man aged 30 to 45 who had recovered from COVID-19.

V gene TRBV18 combines with J gene TRBJ1-6, with D possibly TRBD1 on 6 matching bases. Trimming left V 0 bases short and J 10 bases short, with 16 bases between. Germline V CDR1 and CDR2: KGHSH, LQKENI. CDR3 size: 16 residues. The CDR3 nucleotides read TGTGCCAGCTCACCACCGTATACAGGGTTTGTCTCACCCCTCCACTTT. Its protein product is CASSPPYTGFVSPLHF. The complete variable domain, with remaining parts taken from reference TRBV18 and TRBJ1-6, reads NAGVMQNPRHLVRRRGQEARLRCSPMKGHSHVYWYRQLPEEGLKFMVYLQKENIIDESGMPKERFSAEFPKEGPSILRIQQVVRGDSAAYFCASSPPYTGFVSPLHFGNGTRLTVT.

This clone came up a few times. The CDR3 reads CASSLLSVNTEAFF. CDR3 in DNA: TGTGCCAGCAGTTTACTTTCAGTGAACACTGAAGCTTTCTTT. The rearrangement joins TRBV27 to TRBJ1-1; D is unclear. The ends were cut back, 2 bases at V and 0 bases at J, with 7 bases in the middle. CDR1 is MNHEY and CDR2 is SMNVEV in the germline V gene (reference sequence). This CDR3 has 14 residues.

The rearrangement joins TRBV10-3 to TRBJ1-5; D unclear. Germline loops: CDR1 ENHRY, CDR2 SYGVKD. This CDR3 spans 13 amino acids. The V and J ends lost 8 bases and 0 bases respectively, with 8 bases between them. The CDR3 sequence: CAIAADSNQPQHF. For the CDR3, the DNA is TGTGCCATCGCTGCAGATAGCAATCAGCCCCAGCATTTT.

This chain joins TRBV9 and TRBJ1-3; 9 nucleotides agree with TRBD1. Germline trimming cut 0 bases from V and 2 bases from J; bases unmatched to any gene: 3. This CDR3 contains 16 residues. The germline V gene encodes CDR1 SGDLS and CDR2 YYNGEE. The CDR3 region is CASSVARTGAGNTIYF. In nucleotides, the CDR3 is TGTGCCAGCAGCGTAGCTAGGACAGGGGCTGGAAACACCATATATTTT.

This clone was found a few times. This rearrangement joins TRBV6-5 to TRBJ2-7; D gene ambiguous. The CDR3 is 14 amino acids. Germline V CDR1 and CDR2: MNHEY, SVGAGI. V lost 2 bases and J 2 bases, leaving 10 bases between the germline ends. CDR3 sequence reads: CASSYREFPYEQYF. As DNA, the CDR3 is TGTGCCAGCAGTTACAGAGAGTTTCCCTACGAGCAGTACTTC.

Here the CDR3 reads CASSSRGPQETQYF. In DNA form, the CDR3 reads TGCGCCAGCAGCTCCCGGGGTCCGCAAGAGACCCAGTACTTC. The V gene is TRBV5-1, the J gene TRBJ2-5, with D tentatively TRBD2 (5 bases). V lost 3 bases and J lost 2, with 11 bases in between. The CDR3 runs 14 residues. Germline-derived CDR1 and CDR2 are SGHRS and YFSETQ.

In the case of this clone: This same CDR3 is encoded by further DNA sequences in the sample. The V gene is TRBV29-1, the J gene TRBJ1-1; D gene uncertain. The V and J ends lost 4 bases and 4 bases respectively, with 7 bases between them. This CDR3 region has 11 residues. Germline V gives CDR1 SQVTM, CDR2 ANQGSEA. The CDR3 sequence: CSVGRATEAFF. The CDR3 nucleotides are TGCAGCGTTGGGAGGGCCACTGAAGCTTTCTTT.

The genes are TRBV9 and TRBJ1-5; D uncertain. Germline CDR1 reads SGDLS; CDR2 reads YYNGEE. The length of the CDR3 is 13 residues. Trimming left V 4 bases short and J 3 bases short, with 8 bases between. The CDR3 spells CASSPRDNQPQHF. The CDR3 DNA is TGTGCCAGCAGCCCCCGGGACAATCAGCCCCAGCATTTT.

The chain couples TRBV7-3 to TRBJ2-1; the match to TRBD2 covers 9 bases. The length of the CDR3 is 14 residues. The ends lost 5 bases at V and 4 bases at J; junction bases unmatched: 3. Germline V gene data show CDR1 as SGHTA and CDR2 as FQGTGA. The CDR3 nucleotides are TGTGCCAGCAGCCTAGCGGGGACTTACAATGAGCAGTTCTTC. Translated: CASSLAGTYNEQFF.

This clone was seen only a few times. The V gene is TRBV5-1, the J gene TRBJ1-1; D remains unclear. The germline V gene encodes CDR1 SGHRS and CDR2 YFSETQ. The ends were cut back, 0 bases at V and 0 bases at J, with 3 bases in the middle. The CDR3 is 13 amino acids. This CDR3 is CASSLELNTEAFF. DNA of the CDR3: TGCGCCAGCAGCTTGGAGCTGAACACTGAAGCTTTCTTT. The entire variable domain, with the rest obtained from reference TRBV5-1 and TRBJ1-1, is as follows: KAGVTQTPRYLIKTRGQQVTLSCSPISGHRSVSWYQQTPGQGLQFLFEYFSETQRNKGNFPGRFSGRQFSNSRSEMNVSTLELGDSALYLCASSLELNTEAFFGQGTRLTVV.

The V call is TRBV5-1, the J call TRBJ1-1, with 7 bases that match TRBD1. Germline lookup yields CDR1 SGHRS and CDR2 YFSETQ. The CDR3 runs 15 residues. V trimming: 4 bases; J trimming: 5 bases; junction bases outside the gene matches: 11. The chain's CDR3 is CASSPQGQSLTEAFF. CDR3 bases: TGCGCCAGCAGCCCCCAGGGACAGAGCTTGACTGAAGCTTTCTTT.

V gene TRBV5-5 combines with J gene TRBJ2-1; 8 nucleotides align to TRBD1. Germline V gene sequence: CDR1 SGHKS, CDR2 YYEKEE (reference sequence). The CDR3 has 16 residues. After removal of 0 bases from V and 6 bases from J, the junction contained 8 bases not matched to a gene. The CDR3 DNA sequence: TGTGCCAGCAGCTTGGTTGCAGGGGGCTTGGGCAATGAGCAGTTCTTC. Amino acid sequence: CASSLVAGGLGNEQFF.

The genes are TRBV30 and TRBJ1-1; no clear D. Trimming took 2 bases from V and 1 from J, leaving 8 bases between them. In germline, CDR1 is GTSNPN, CDR2 SVGIG (reference sequence). The CDR3 contains 13 residues. This chain's CDR3 is CAWSTRGNTEAFF. Written as DNA, the CDR3 is TGTGCCTGGAGTACCAGAGGGAACACTGAAGCTTTCTTT. Full variable domain (outside the CDR3, taken from reference TRBV30 and TRBJ1-1): SQTIHQWPATLVQPVGSPLSLECTVEGTSNPNLYWYRQAAGRGLQLLFYSVGIGQISSEVPQNLSASRPQDRQFILSSKKLLLSDSGFYLCAWSTRGNTEAFFGQGTRLTVV.

This rearrangement joins TRBV5-6 to TRBJ2-7; possible D gene TRBD1, 6 bases. The length of the CDR3 is 14 residues. The germline CDR1 and CDR2 sequences are SGHDT and YYEEEE. The V gene lost 5 bases and the J gene lost 5 bases, with 17 bases spanning the gap. This CDR3 is CASSWGRPLDEQYF. The DNA for the CDR3 is TGTGCCAGCAGTTGGGGGCGGCCCCTTGACGAGCAGTACTTC.

The genes are TRBV27 and TRBJ1-5; possibly TRBD1 for D (5 bases). The length of the CDR3 is 16 residues. Trimming left V 8 bases short and J 0 bases short, with 17 bases between. CDR1 and CDR2 (germline): MNHEY, SMNVEV (reference sequence). CDR3 bases: TGTGCCAGCCGTTCGCAGGGCAGTTATAGCAATCAGCCCCAGCATTTT. This encodes CASRSQGSYSNQPQHF.

The chain carries TRBV29-1 and TRBJ1-1; 8 nucleotides align to TRBD1. The CDR3 is 15 amino acids. Germline lookup yields CDR1 SQVTM and CDR2 ANQGSEA. V gave up 2 bases and J gave up 1 base; unmatched junction bases: 6. The CDR3: CSVENPGQGNTEAFF. The CDR3 DNA reads as TGCAGCGTTGAAAATCCCGGACAGGGGAACACTGAAGCTTTCTTT.

V usage is TRBV7-8 and J usage is TRBJ2-7, with 10 bases fitting TRBD1. Germline lookup yields CDR1 SGHVS and CDR2 FQNEAQ. With 3 bases clipped from V and 3 bases from J, the junction kept 5 bases outside the gene matches. The CDR3 loop spans 15 amino acids. The CDR3 DNA follows: TGTGCCAGCAGCTTGACAGGGGGCGCGGACTACGAGCAGTACTTC. Protein sequence: CASSLTGGADYEQYF.

The chain uses TRBV4-1 and TRBJ1-3; D might be TRBD1 (5 bases). The CDR3 is made up of 16 amino acids. Germline V gene data show CDR1 as MGHRA and CDR2 as YSYEKL. V lost 7 bases and J lost 3, with 19 bases in between. CDR3 residues: CASTHPGGEVGNTIYF. CDR3 coding DNA: TGCGCCAGCACCCACCCTGGGGGGGAGGTTGGAAACACCATATATTTT.

The chain carries TRBV6-5 and TRBJ1-2; TRBD1 aligns across 7 bases. V lost 5 bases and J lost 1; bases outside the gene matches: 1. Germline V gives CDR1 MNHEY, CDR2 SVGAGI. The CDR3 totals 13 residues. The CDR3 sequence is CASSRDSNYGYTF. CDR3 in DNA: TGTGCCAGCAGTCGGGACAGTAACTATGGCTACACCTTC.

The chain combines TRBV6-4 with TRBJ2-3; TRBD2 matches at 13 bases. The CDR3 length is 16 residues. V shed 3 bases, J shed 3 bases, and the junction held 3 bases outside the gene matches. Germline V gene data show CDR1 as MRHNA and CDR2 as SNTAGT. CDR3 amino acids: CASSEETSGGTDTQYF. As DNA, the CDR3 is TGTGCCAGCAGTGAGGAGACTAGCGGGGGGACAGATACGCAGTATTTT.

V usage is TRBV1 and J usage is TRBJ2-3; no DNA check was done on the table's D call, TRBD2. TRBV1 is labeled a pseudogene. The CDR3 is 12 residues long. This CDR3 reads CTTNPTGDTQYF. The CDR3 nucleotides read TGCACCACTAACCCGACTGGGGATACGCAGTATTTT.

The chain employs TRBV3-1 (or the pseudogene TRBV3-2) and TRBJ1-3; D gene ambiguous. The CDR3 spans 15 residues. V lost 0 bases and J lost 0, with 6 bases in between. Germline V gives CDR1 LGHDT, CDR2 YNNKEL (reference sequence). In nucleotides, the CDR3 is TGTGCCAGCAGCCAAGATACGGGCTCTGGAAACACCATATATTTT. Translated, it gives CASSQDTGSGNTIYF.

About this clone itself: Germline and junction disagree at one end, which may indicate a read error. V and J are TRBV7-9 and TRBJ1-4; D uncertain. The CDR3 covers 12 residues. Germline assignment: CDR1 SEHNR and CDR2 FQNEAQ (reference sequence). Written as DNA, the CDR3 is TGTGCCAGCAGCTTAGGAACAAGGAGGCCCGTTTTT. Protein: CASSLGTRRPVF.

The rearrangement uses TRBV30 and TRBJ1-3; 9 nucleotides line up with TRBD1. Germline CDR1 reads GTSNPN; CDR2 reads SVGIG (reference sequence). This CDR3 has 14 amino acids. The junction had 6 bases not matched to a gene; V was cut back by 5 bases and J by 4 bases. The DNA of the CDR3 is TGTGCCTGGTCTCGGACAGGGGAAGGAAACACCATATATTTT. This encodes CAWSRTGEGNTIYF.